Following are 20 T cell receptor beta chains from one sample sequenced in a study of CD8 T cells in ankylosing spondylitis (dated by TCRdb to about 2017). Libraries were constructed by 5' RACE. The sequencer listed for this sample is Illumina HiSeq 2500. The raw public reads went through TCRdb reprocessing: fastp at Q25, MiXCR clone calling, in-frame beta chains kept. Entries that share a CDR3 protein sequence are merged under the most common genes and DNA. The sample has 150,000 to 250,000 distinct CDR3 sequences on record, roughly 13% of them singletons. Of the sample, approximately 15% falls within the top ten clones. The specimen sequenced was blood, either unsorted or a sorted T cell fraction (not recorded which). The receptors stem from a male donor with ankylosing spondylitis or in good health (not recorded which).

This sequence joins TRBV11-2 and TRBJ1-1; D might be TRBD1 (6 bases). Trimming took off 7 bases at V and 7 bases at J, with 25 bases between the two ends. Germline assignment: CDR1 SGHAT and CDR2 FQNNGV. The CDR3 totals 16 residues. The CDR3 bases are TGTGCCAGCACCTCTTTCTCCTCCCGACAGGACCGTGAAGCTTTCTTT. Translated: CASTSFSSRQDREAFF.

J is TRBJ2-7 and V is TRBV10-2; the D is unclear. CDR1 WSHSY and CDR2 SAAADI come from the germline V gene. V lost 3 bases to trimming and J lost 0 bases, with 15 bases between them. The CDR3 consists of 16 residues. The CDR3 is CASSDNPTVSSYEQYF. For the CDR3, the DNA is TGCGCCAGCAGTGACAACCCGACGGTGAGCTCCTACGAGCAGTACTTC.

This rearrangement joins TRBV9 to TRBJ2-6, with D tentatively TRBD2 (6 bases). Per germline, CDR1 SGDLS and CDR2 YYNGEE. The CDR3 consists of 17 residues. Trimming stripped 6 bases from V and 0 bases from J, with 16 bases between. The CDR3 nucleotides are TGTGCCAGCACCCCCTTCCTGGGGGGCTCTGGGGCCAACGTCCTGACTTTC. This gives the protein CASTPFLGGSGANVLTF.

The chain joins TRBV6-2 or TRBV6-3 to TRBJ1-2, with 9 bases matching TRBD1. Germline loops: CDR1 MNHEY, CDR2 SVGEGT. CDR3 length: 13 amino acids. The junction had 9 bases not matched to a gene; V was cut back by 5 bases and J by 11 bases. CDR3 coding DNA: TGTGCCAGCAGTCCAGCCGGGACAGGGTTTTACACCTTC. Protein: CASSPAGTGFYTF.

The V gene is TRBV12-3 or TRBV12-4, the J gene TRBJ1-2; no reliable D call. The CDR3 spans 13 residues. Between the trimmed V and J ends, which lost 3 bases and 2 bases, there was a span of 7 bases. Here the CDR3 reads CASSFGYNYGYTF. The CDR3 DNA sequence: TGTGCCAGCAGTTTTGGCTACAACTATGGCTACACCTTC.

This clonotype was picked up a small number of times. This chain joins TRBV4-1 and TRBJ1-2, with TRBD1 identical over 7 bases. The trim removed 0 bases at V and 7 bases at J, leaving 5 bases unmatched. The CDR3 runs 14 residues. Germline loops: CDR1 MGHRA, CDR2 YSYEKL. The CDR3 here is CASSQDLRGPGYTF. The CDR3 DNA reads TGCGCCAGCAGCCAAGATTTGAGGGGGCCTGGCTACACCTTC.

The rearrangement links TRBV7-9 to TRBJ1-2; perhaps TRBD1 as D (5 bases). CDR1 is SEHNR and CDR2 is FQNEAQ in the germline V gene (reference sequence). Trimming cost V 5 bases and J 3 bases, with 16 bases left between them. CDR3 length: 15 residues. CDR3 amino acids: CASSPREGMDYGYTF. The CDR3 DNA reads TGTGCCAGCAGCCCCCGGGAGGGGATGGACTATGGCTACACCTTC. The full variable domain, rest sourced from reference TRBV7-9 and TRBJ1-2, is DTGVSQNPRHKITKRGQNVTFRCDPISEHNRLYWYRQTLGQGPEFLTYFQNEAQLEKSRLLSDRFSAERPKGSFSTLEIQRTEQGDSAMYLCASSPREGMDYGYTFGSGTRLTVV.

The genes are TRBV19 and TRBJ2-1; a weak D match, TRBD1 (7 bases). CDR3 length: 14 residues. The V gene lost 7 bases and the J gene lost 3 bases, with 13 bases spanning the gap. Germline loops: CDR1 LNHDA, CDR2 SQIVND (reference sequence). As DNA, the CDR3 is TGTGCCAGTACTTGGGGGGACAGCTACAATGAGCAGTTCTTC. It codes for CASTWGDSYNEQFF.

The chain has TRBV20-1 and TRBJ2-5; unclear D gene. The CDR3 covers 13 residues. The V end lost 0 bases, the J end lost 4 bases, and 9 bases lay between the germline ends. Germline CDR1 is DFQATT and CDR2 is SNEGSKA (reference sequence). CDR3 amino acids: CSAREGQGETQYF. Written as DNA, the CDR3 is TGCAGTGCTAGAGAAGGGCAAGGAGAGACCCAGTACTTC.

This clonotype was picked up a small number of times. The V gene is TRBV4-1, the J gene TRBJ2-3; 7 bases align to TRBD2. The CDR3 totals 15 residues. Germline V CDR1 and CDR2: MGHRA, YSYEKL. V lost 0 bases and J lost 8; bases outside the gene matches: 8. CDR3 coding DNA: TGCGCCAGCAGCCAAGAGGGGGGGGGACTCAGTACGCAGTATTTT. It codes for CASSQEGGGLSTQYF.

The CDR3: CASSSIRAPSGETQYF. DNA for the CDR3: TGTGCCAGCAGCTCGATAAGGGCCCCGTCGGGCGAGACCCAGTACTTC. V gene TRBV7-9 combines with J gene TRBJ2-5; D is unclear. Per germline, CDR1 SEHNR and CDR2 FQNEAQ (reference sequence). The CDR3 has 16 amino acids. V gave up 4 bases and J gave up 5 bases, with 20 bases separating them.

This clonotype was detected a few times. The CDR3 DNA is TGCAGCGGGGCAGGGGGCGCGTATGAAAAACTGTTTTTT. This encodes CSGAGGAYEKLFF. The rearrangement links TRBV29-1 to TRBJ1-4, with TRBD1 identical over 8 bases. J was trimmed by 6 bases and V by 7 bases; bases with no gene match: 7. This CDR3 is 13 amino acids long. Germline CDR1 SQVTM, CDR2 ANQGSEA.

At least ten counts were recorded for this clonotype. The rearrangement links TRBV12-3 or TRBV12-4 to TRBJ2-7, with TRBD2 matching over 13 bases. V lost 6 bases, J lost 6 bases, and 14 bases stayed unmatched. This CDR3 has 17 residues. The CDR3 DNA sequence: TGTGCCAGCAGCCCCGGACTAGCGGGAGTTGCTCAGGCCGAGCAGTACTTC. It specifies CASSPGLAGVAQAEQYF.

In this sample, this clonotype turned up many times. V and J are TRBV5-1 and TRBJ2-7; possibly TRBD1 for D (5 bases). Trimming stripped 4 bases from V and 1 base from J, with 9 bases between. The CDR3 is 13 residues long. CDR1 is SGHRS and CDR2 is YFSETQ in the germline V gene. The CDR3: CASSLQVSYEQYF. CDR3 nucleotide sequence: TGCGCCAGCAGCCTACAGGTTTCCTACGAGCAGTACTTC.

V is TRBV4-1 and J is TRBJ2-1, with 7 bases matching TRBD1. The CDR3 covers 13 residues. J lost 6 bases, V lost 8 bases, and 7 bases had no gene match. Germline CDR1 reads MGHRA; CDR2 reads YSYEKL. In nucleotides, the CDR3 is TGCGCCAGCTCCTCGACAGGGATCAATGAGCAGTTCTTC. This codes for CASSSTGINEQFF.

V is TRBV30 and J is TRBJ2-2, with D unresolved. The CDR3 runs 13 residues. Trimming shortened V by 8 bases and J by 3 bases, and 13 bases separated the two germline ends. Germline CDR1 reads GTSNPN; CDR2 reads SVGIG (reference sequence). The CDR3 protein is CAAPSAYTGELFF. In DNA, the CDR3 is TGTGCCGCACCCTCAGCGTACACCGGGGAGCTGTTTTTT.

This clonotype appeared many times. The V gene is TRBV7-9, the J gene TRBJ2-5, with D maybe TRBD2 (6 bases). This CDR3 comprises 16 residues. V was shortened by 1 base and J by 5 bases, with 17 bases between the two germline ends. Per the germline V gene, CDR1 is SEHNR and CDR2 is FQNEAQ (reference sequence). The CDR3 protein is CASSLVYGGERETQYF. DNA for the CDR3: TGTGCCAGCAGCTTAGTTTACGGAGGGGAGCGGGAGACCCAGTACTTC.

The chain links TRBV13 to TRBJ2-3; D remains unclear. CDR1 is PRHDT, CDR2 FYEKMQ, per germline (reference sequence). Trimming cost V 7 bases and J 0 bases, with 14 bases left between them. This CDR3 is 15 amino acids long. The CDR3 is CASIRRSSSTDTQYF. The CDR3 DNA reads as TGTGCCAGCATTCGGCGGAGCTCTAGCACAGATACGCAGTATTTT.

The CDR3 reads CASRPLVNTQYF. CDR3 DNA: TGTGCCAGCAGGCCACTAGTAAATACGCAGTATTTT. The chain combines TRBV11-2 with TRBJ2-3; D perhaps matches TRBD2 (5 bases). Per germline, CDR1 SGHAT and CDR2 FQNNGV. The CDR3 runs to 12 residues. V shed 6 bases and J shed 7 bases, with 11 bases lying between them.

This chain links TRBV4-1 with TRBJ2-3; no definite D call. Germline V gene lookup returns CDR1 MGHRA and CDR2 YSYEKL. The CDR3 covers 17 residues. V was cut by 4 bases and J by 5 bases, with 22 bases left in between. The CDR3 is CASSPEPPGQVGDTQYF. In DNA form, the CDR3 reads TGCGCCAGCAGCCCCGAACCCCCGGGTCAGGTTGGAGATACGCAGTATTTT.